This TCR beta chain was found in a study of T cells in Graves' hyperthyroidism and ophthalmopathy. RNA transcripts gave rise to amplified TCR beta CDR3 regions. The HTBI primer set was used in a first-round RT-PCR of the TCR CDR3. TCRdb recomputed calls from the multiplex PCR reads with MiXCR, one row per CDR3 protein. The top ten clones hold around two fifths of a sample with about 380,000 distinct CDR3 sequences, around 20% of them seen once. Study-wide findings and caveats: Researchers found most expanded thyroid clonotypes above 0.001 in blood as well.

In germline, CDR1 is SGHRS, CDR2 YFSETQ. V shed 3 bases, J shed 6 bases, and the junction held 5 bases outside the gene matches. This CDR3 has 14 residues. This clonotype was seen a handful of times. Its specificity is not known. Disease duration was under 3 months in the ophthalmopathy patients, who also had a Clinical Activity Score of at least 3 and a NOSPECS grade of at least 4. This receptor was identified in a man aged 18 to 35 with Graves' ophthalmopathy. The J gene is TRBJ2-2, the V gene TRBV5-1, with TRBD1 matching over 7 bases. Sequenced sample: blood. The CDR3 sequence is CASSSKTGPGELFF. The CDR3 DNA reads as TGCGCCAGCAGCTCGAAGACAGGGCCCGGGGAGCTGTTTTTT.